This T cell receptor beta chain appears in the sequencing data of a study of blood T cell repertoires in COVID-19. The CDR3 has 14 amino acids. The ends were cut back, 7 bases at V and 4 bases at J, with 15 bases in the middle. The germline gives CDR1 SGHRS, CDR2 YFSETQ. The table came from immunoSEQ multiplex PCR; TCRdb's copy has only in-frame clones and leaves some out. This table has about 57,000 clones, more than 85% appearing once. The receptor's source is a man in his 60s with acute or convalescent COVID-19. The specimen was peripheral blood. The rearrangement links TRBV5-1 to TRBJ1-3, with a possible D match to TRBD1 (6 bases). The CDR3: CASSSTGSGNTIYF. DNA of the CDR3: TGCGCCAGCTCATCTACAGGGAGCGGAAACACCATATATTTT.